The T cell receptor beta chain under discussion was sequenced for a study of PD-1 and CTLA-4 blockade in melanoma. V was shortened by 1 base and J by 1 base, with 11 bases between the two germline ends. The CDR3 extends over 16 amino acids. Looked up from germline, CDR1 is SEHNR and CDR2 is FQNEAQ (reference sequence). Only in-frame clones appear in the TCRdb table, and some are missing; sequencing was by immunoSEQ multiplex PCR. The sample lists about 16,000 clones, 65% to 75% occurring once. Sample: CD8+ T cells from peripheral blood, taken before anti-PD-1 treatment. The rearrangement links TRBV7-9 to TRBJ1-3, with no clear D. The receptor comes from a human donor with melanoma. The CDR3 region is CASSLVKQASGNTIYF. The CDR3 bases are TGTGCCAGCAGCTTAGTAAAGCAGGCTTCTGGAAACACCATATATTTT.